A selection of T cell receptor beta chains follows, all from one sample in a study of CD8 T cells in ankylosing spondylitis. TCRdb used MiXCR to reprocess the 5' RACE reads, holding one entry per CDR3 protein. The top ten clones hold approximately 3.7% of a sample with approximately 290,000 distinct CDR3 sequences, more than 20% of them seen once. Material: blood, either unsorted or a sorted T cell fraction (not recorded which). The receptors originated from a female donor with ankylosing spondylitis or in good health (not recorded which). Both conserved end residues are part of each CDR3. Each record gives: J gene, CDR3 length, V gene, CDR3 protein.

TRBJ2-1 | 18 | TRBV10-1 | CASSELGLAGGSLEEQFF
TRBJ2-3 | 14 | TRBV29-1 | CSVVVGGATDTQYF
TRBJ2-7 | 15 | TRBV6-5 | CASSYSSQSGYEQYF
TRBJ2-1 | 13 | TRBV20-1 | CSAPPSGRNEQFF
TRBJ2-2 | 12 | TRBV5-6 | CASSSPVGELFF
TRBJ2-1 | 16 | TRBV5-6 | CASSLVGSGTYNEQFF
TRBJ1-2 | 13 | TRBV11-2 | CASSSGVGGGYTF
TRBJ1-2 | 15 | TRBV27 | CASREWGGASGGYTF
TRBJ2-2 | 18 | TRBV4-3 | CASSRQDTAQGSTGELFF
TRBJ2-7 | 15 | TRBV20-1 | CSARKLAGYSYEQYF
TRBJ2-3 | 15 | TRBV2 | CASSESGFLTDTQYF
TRBJ1-1 | 12 | TRBV29-1 | CSAGRGGGQAFF
TRBJ2-3 | 15 | TRBV20-1 | CSALTRDYYTDTQYF
TRBJ1-1 | 14 | TRBV6-5 | CASSHRGGDTEAFF
TRBJ2-5 | 15 | TRBV28 | CASSTLWGERETQYF
TRBJ2-7 | 14 | TRBV25-1 | CASSVAVTPYEQYF
TRBJ2-5 | 16 | TRBV6-5 | CASSYSGGAGQETQYF
TRBJ2-7 | 15 | TRBV12-3/TRBV12-4 | CASSLYREGSYEQYF
TRBJ2-1 | 13 | TRBV5-1 | CASSFGLLNEQFF
TRBJ2-7 | 14 | TRBV20-1 | CSARLAGAPYEQYF
TRBJ2-1 | 14 | TRBV20-1 | CSARKTSGRNEQFF
TRBJ2-5 | 15 | TRBV7-2 | CASSLSGGGGETQYF
TRBJ1-2 | 14 | TRBV6-9 | CASSFPYRVQGYTF
TRBJ1-6 | 17 | TRBV7-2 | CASSLPSGGWSNSPLHF
TRBJ2-1 | 18 | TRBV10-3 | CAISDMRGAGSSYNEQFF
TRBJ2-1 | 14 | TRBV5-6 | CASFEGGVYNEQFF
TRBJ2-7 | 18 | TRBV11-1 | CASSLGTSGPRSSYEQYF
TRBJ2-7 | 13 | TRBV29-1 | CSVRSGRAYEQYF
TRBJ2-3 | 14 | TRBV7-2 | CASSKTSGTDTQYF
TRBJ2-5 | 14 | TRBV20-1 | CSAGGRGAQETQYF
TRBJ2-5 | 16 | TRBV11-2 | CASSLGRPRPQETQYF
TRBJ2-7 | 14 | TRBV7-2 | CASSFGIPPYEQYF
TRBJ2-1 | 12 | TRBV20-1 | CSTPDYNNEQFF
TRBJ2-2 | 12 | TRBV2 | CASSPGFRELFF
TRBJ2-7 | 13 | TRBV7-9 | CASSNRGSYEQYF
TRBJ1-4 | 11 | TRBV20-1 | CSASVNEKLFF
TRBJ2-3 | 14 | TRBV7-2 | CASSLRQGGDTQYF
TRBJ2-5 | 15 | TRBV6-1 | CASRTSRGGKETQYF
TRBJ2-3 | 16 | TRBV21-1 | CASSKKVPEGTDTQYF
TRBJ2-1 | 14 | TRBV12-3/TRBV12-4 | CASRGRGRYNEQFF
TRBJ1-1 | 13 | TRBV7-8 | CASSPKGGAEAFF
TRBJ2-2 | 15 | TRBV12-3/TRBV12-4 | CASSFRGAQTGELFF
TRBJ1-1 | 13 | TRBV20-1 | CSATRLGGTEAFF
TRBJ1-6 | 15 | TRBV6-5 | CASSYSPSRNSPLHF
TRBJ1-1 | 15 | TRBV2 | CASSGQAVKNTEAFF
TRBJ2-1 | 14 | TRBV3-1 | CASSQIGTSREQFF
TRBJ1-2 | 13 | TRBV20-1 | CSAQTAPGVDYTF
TRBJ2-1 | 12 | TRBV24-1 | CATGGSRNEQFF
TRBJ2-5 | 17 | TRBV20-1 | CSARKPGLAGPGETQYF
TRBJ1-5 | 12 | TRBV20-1 | CSARQGGQPQHF
TRBJ1-5 | 13 | TRBV7-2 | CASSQQGTQPQHF
TRBJ2-7 | 17 | TRBV4-3 | CASSQEMMLAGYYEQYF
TRBJ2-7 | 12 | TRBV20-1 | CSARASSREQYF
TRBJ2-3 | 13 | TRBV29-1 | CSVRTRTTDTQYF